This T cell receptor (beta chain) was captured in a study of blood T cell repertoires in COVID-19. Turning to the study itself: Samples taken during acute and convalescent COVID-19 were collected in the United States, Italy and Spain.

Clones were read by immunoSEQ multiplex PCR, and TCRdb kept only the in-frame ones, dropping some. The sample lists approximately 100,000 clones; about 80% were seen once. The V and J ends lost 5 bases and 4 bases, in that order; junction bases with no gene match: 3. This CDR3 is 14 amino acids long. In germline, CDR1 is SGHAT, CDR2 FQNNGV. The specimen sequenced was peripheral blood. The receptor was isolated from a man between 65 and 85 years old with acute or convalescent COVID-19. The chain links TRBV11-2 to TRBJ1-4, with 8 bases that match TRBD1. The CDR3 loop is CASSRDRSNEKLFF. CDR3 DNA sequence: TGTGCCAGCAGCAGGGACAGGAGTAATGAAAAACTGTTTTTT.